The 16 T cell receptor beta chains below all came from one sample that was sequenced in a study of blood T cell repertoires in COVID-19. Libraries were prepared by immunoSEQ multiplex PCR; TCRdb keeps only in-frame clonotypes and omits some of them. In the table there are 90,000 to 120,000 clones, around 87% of which are singletons. The sample taken for sequencing was peripheral blood. Every receptor here comes from an elderly woman with acute or convalescent COVID-19.

The V and J genes are TRBV7-2 and TRBJ2-7, with 9 bases lining up with TRBD1. Looked up from germline, CDR1 is SGHTA and CDR2 is FQGNSA. CDR3 length equals 14 residues. The V segment lost 3 bases and the J segment 8 bases; nucleotides outside the gene matches: 8. This CDR3 is CASSFGQGKGQQYF. CDR3 bases: TGTGCCAGCAGCTTCGGACAGGGGAAGGGCCAGCAGTACTTC.

The chain has TRBV18 and TRBJ2-5, with 7 bases identical to TRBD1. The CDR3 runs 13 residues. V shed 6 bases and J 5 bases; nucleotides not matched to a gene: 6. Germline V CDR1 and CDR2: KGHSH, LQKENI. The CDR3, as DNA: TGTGCCAGCTCCGGGACAGCTGCGGAGACCCAGTACTTC. It translates to CASSGTAAETQYF.

The chain has TRBV7-2 and TRBJ1-2; no firm D call. This CDR3 is 14 amino acids long. Germline CDR1 reads SGHTA; CDR2 reads FQGNSA. Between the trimmed V and J ends, which lost 3 bases and 3 bases, there was a span of 11 bases. The CDR3 bases are TGTGCCAGCAGCTTCGGGGAGACCTACTATGGCTACACCTTC. Protein: CASSFGETYYGYTF.

The J gene is TRBJ2-1, the V gene TRBV18; TRBD1 aligns across 9 bases. Germline-derived CDR1 and CDR2 are KGHSH and LQKENI. The length of the CDR3 is 15 residues. Trimming removed 3 bases from V and 3 bases from J; junction bases left unmatched: 3. CDR3 nucleotide sequence: TGTGCCAGCTCACCGAGGGACAGGGACTACAATGAGCAGTTCTTC. Encoded protein: CASSPRDRDYNEQFF.

CDR3 sequence: CAWSPTGDYGYTF. The CDR3 bases are TGTGCCTGGAGTCCGACAGGGGACTATGGCTACACCTTC. The chain is built from TRBV30 and TRBJ1-2; 8 bases are shared with TRBD1. Per germline, CDR1 GTSNPN and CDR2 SVGIG (reference sequence). With V trimmed by 2 bases and J by 3 bases, 2 bases remained unmatched. The CDR3 is made up of 13 amino acids.

The chain couples TRBV5-5 to TRBJ2-7, with 8 bases lining up with TRBD1. This CDR3 has 15 residues. Trimming cost V 1 base and J 1 base; bases outside gene matches: 4. Germline V gives CDR1 SGHKS, CDR2 YYEKEE (reference sequence). The CDR3, as DNA: TGTGCCAGCAGCTTGCTCGGGACAGGATCCTACGAGCAGTACTTC. It translates to CASSLLGTGSYEQYF.

This chain links TRBV11-2 with TRBJ1-1, with a weak D call TRBD1 (5 bases). This CDR3 comprises 13 residues. Per the germline V gene, CDR1 is SGHAT and CDR2 is FQNNGV. V dropped 5 bases and J dropped 4 bases, with 11 bases sitting between them. CDR3 nucleotides: TGTGCCAGCAGCACGGGACTGACCACTGAAGCTTTCTTT. This sequence encodes CASSTGLTTEAFF. The complete variable domain, with remaining parts taken from reference TRBV11-2 and TRBJ1-1, reads EAGVAQSPRYKIIEKRQSVAFWCNPISGHATLYWYQQILGQGPKLLIQFQNNGVVDDSQLPKDRFSAERLKGVDSTLKIQPAKLEDSAVYLCASSTGLTTEAFFGQGTRLTVV.

V and J are TRBV24-1 and TRBJ2-3; 7 positions agree with TRBD1. V gave up 4 bases and J gave up 3 bases; unmatched junction bases: 6. Germline CDR1 and CDR2: KGHDR and SFDVKD. The CDR3 has 15 amino acids. CDR3 protein: CATSEPTGWTDTQYF. The CDR3 DNA is TGTGCCACCAGTGAACCGACAGGGTGGACAGATACGCAGTATTTT.

This chain links TRBV19 with TRBJ1-1, with a tentative D call TRBD1 (6 bases). Trimming removed 7 bases from V and 4 bases from J, with 13 bases in between. This CDR3 contains 13 residues. Germline V CDR1 and CDR2: LNHDA, SQIVND (reference sequence). CDR3 loop: CASIWGQGTEAFF. CDR3 DNA sequence: TGTGCCAGTATTTGGGGGCAGGGCACTGAAGCTTTCTTT.

The chain combines TRBV6-2 or TRBV6-3 with TRBJ2-7; D not certain. In germline, CDR1 is MNHEY, CDR2 SVGEGT. V was pared by 4 bases and J by 3 bases, with 4 bases between. The CDR3 is made up of 11 amino acids. CDR3: CASSSVYEQYF. DNA for the CDR3: TGTGCCAGCAGTTCCGTCTACGAGCAGTACTTC.

The rearrangement links TRBV28 to TRBJ1-2; D gene unclear. This CDR3 spans 13 amino acids. V was clipped by 8 bases and J by 5 bases, with 15 bases between them. Germline assignment: CDR1 MDHEN and CDR2 SYDVKM. The CDR3 region has the DNA TGTGCCAGCTCTCGGGAATTCTTATATGGCTACACCTTC. Amino acids: CASSREFLYGYTF.

The chain combines TRBV11-2 with TRBJ1-1, with D tentatively TRBD1 (6 bases). This CDR3 spans 13 amino acids. Deletions cut 2 bases from V and 4 bases from J, with 8 bases between. Germline V gene lookup returns CDR1 SGHAT and CDR2 FQNNGV. The CDR3 reads CASSLIGGTEAFF. CDR3 coding DNA: TGTGCCAGCAGCTTAATAGGGGGCACTGAAGCTTTCTTT. The full variable domain, with the rest looked up from reference TRBV11-2 and TRBJ1-1, is EAGVAQSPRYKIIEKRQSVAFWCNPISGHATLYWYQQILGQGPKLLIQFQNNGVVDDSQLPKDRFSAERLKGVDSTLKIQPAKLEDSAVYLCASSLIGGTEAFFGQGTRLTVV.

The V and J genes are TRBV5-1 and TRBJ1-1; D perhaps matches TRBD1 (5 bases). The CDR3 sequence is 16 residues long. V was trimmed by 4 bases and J by 5 bases, leaving 21 bases between them. CDR1 and CDR2 (germline): SGHRS, YFSETQ. CDR3 nucleotide sequence: TGCGCCAGCAGCCGTACTCAGGGTGCCGGGGGAACTGAAGCTTTCTTT. This translates into CASSRTQGAGGTEAFF. Complete variable domain (other parts from reference TRBV5-1 and TRBJ1-1): KAGVTQTPRYLIKTRGQQVTLSCSPISGHRSVSWYQQTPGQGLQFLFEYFSETQRNKGNFPGRFSGRQFSNSRSEMNVSTLELGDSALYLCASSRTQGAGGTEAFFGQGTRLTVV.

V and J are TRBV4-3 and TRBJ1-1; D is possibly TRBD1 (6 bases). V was trimmed by 1 base and J by 0 bases, leaving 9 bases between them. Germline CDR1 and CDR2: LGHNA and YSLEER. The CDR3 loop spans 15 amino acids. CDR3 in DNA: TGCGCCAGCAGCCAAGGGGACATGGTGAACACTGAAGCTTTCTTT. As protein: CASSQGDMVNTEAFF.

J is TRBJ2-7 and V is TRBV18, with D maybe TRBD1 (6 bases). V was pared by 3 bases and J by 3 bases, with 12 bases between. The CDR3 consists of 14 residues. Germline lookup yields CDR1 KGHSH and CDR2 LQKENI. CDR3 coding DNA: TGTGCCAGCTCACCTCGGACAGCTAACTACGAGCAGTACTTC. Translation: CASSPRTANYEQYF.

This clone occurred a few times. V usage is TRBV5-6 and J usage is TRBJ1-6; D perhaps matches TRBD1 (6 bases). The CDR3 spans 13 residues. Germline CDR1 and CDR2: SGHDT and YYEEEE. V dropped 4 bases and J dropped 10 bases, with 12 bases sitting between them. The CDR3 coding sequence is TGTGCCAGCAGCCCGGGACACTCCTCACCCCTCCACTTT. This sequence encodes CASSPGHSSPLHF.